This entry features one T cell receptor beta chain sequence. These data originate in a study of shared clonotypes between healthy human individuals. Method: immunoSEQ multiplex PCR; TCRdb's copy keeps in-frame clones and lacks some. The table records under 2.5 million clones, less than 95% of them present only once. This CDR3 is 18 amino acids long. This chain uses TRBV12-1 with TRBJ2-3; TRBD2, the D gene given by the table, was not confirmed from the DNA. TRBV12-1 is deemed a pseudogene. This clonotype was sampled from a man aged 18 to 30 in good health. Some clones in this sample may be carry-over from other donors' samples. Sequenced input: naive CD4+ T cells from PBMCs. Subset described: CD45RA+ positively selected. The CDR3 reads CASSEPGLAGSCTDTQYF. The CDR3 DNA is TGTGCCAGCAGCGAACCGGGACTAGCGGGGAGCTGCACAGATACGCAGTATTTT.